This TCR beta chain was recovered during a study of T cells in Graves' hyperthyroidism and ophthalmopathy. Study-level findings and limits: Stable hyperthyroidism and ophthalmopathy were separated using 13 V-J signatures.

Using RNA transcripts as the source, TCR beta CDR3 regions were amplified. HTBI primers drove first-round RT-PCR of the TCR CDR3. TCRdb passed the multiplex PCR reads through MiXCR, listing each CDR3 protein once. Of approximately 620,000 distinct CDR3 sequences listed, about a sixth are singletons. PBMCs were obtained from 7.5 to 10 ml fresh peripheral blood. Germline CDR1 and CDR2: MNHEY and SMNVEV (reference sequence). This CDR3 comprises 14 residues. On this clonotype itself: The antigen remains unidentified. The germline gene is not matched at one end of the junction; a read error may be the cause.

The sample consisted of blood. This receptor was identified in a woman between 40 and 55 years old with Graves' ophthalmopathy. V usage is TRBV27 and J usage is TRBJ2-5; D gene uncertain. The CDR3 DNA sequence: TGTGCCAGCAGTCCCCCGGTGGAACAAGAGCCCCAGTACTTC. It specifies CASSPPVEQEPQYF.